The present entry profiles one T cell receptor (beta chain) with its context. The antigen it binds to is not known. No base qualities exist here, and no much larger clone lies one base off it. In the ViraFEST assay, PBMC were stimulated with viral peptide pools, and TCR sequencing was then used to find antigen-specific CD4+ T cell clonotypes based on their expansion. After approximately eleven days of culture, CD4+ T cells were isolated with the EasySep CD4+ T cell isolation kit. Convalescent patients had PCR-confirmed SARS-CoV-2 infection between March and December 2020, before Alpha, Beta and Delta variants emerged in the United States. A few million PBMC per well were cultured with roughly 10 ug/ml peptides in IMDM containing around 4.6% human AB serum, approximately 9.1 IU/ml IL-2 and gentamicin. Half of the culture medium was replaced with fresh IL-2-containing medium on days 3 and 7. Unless otherwise noted, each peptide stimulation condition was cultured in triplicate wells. Using Ficoll-Paque Plus gradient centrifugation, PBMC were separated from whole blood and then either used fresh or cryopreserved at -140C. The QIAamp micro DNA kit was used to extract genomic DNA from the cultured CD4+ T cells.

This sample stems from a study of vaccination effects on CD4 cells after COVID-19 (dated by TCRdb to between 2021 and 2023). Background for the entire study: Each participant received two doses of an mRNA SARS-CoV-2 vaccine, either BNT162b2 or mRNA-1273. Pre-vaccine samples from two convalescent patients were drawn 16 days and one week before the first dose, 142 and 148 days after COVID-19 diagnosis. SARS-CoV-2 spike-specific CD4+ TCR repertoires were compared before and after mRNA vaccination in COVID-19 convalescent patients and in infection-naive vaccine recipients. Cultures from other donors in the study were sequenced with the Oncomine TCR Beta short-read assay on an Illumina iSeq 100. The full study included roughly 11 COVID-19 convalescent patients and several SARS-CoV-2-naive healthy vaccine recipients.

A distance of 10 bases separates the germline ends of V and J, which lose 2 bases and 4 bases respectively. CDR1 is given as SGHNT and CDR2 as YYREEE, both from the germline V gene (reference sequence). Taken from cysteine to phenylalanine, the CDR3 has 13 residues. Here the CDR3 DNA is all that survives: 39 bases in frame from base 1. Libraries were constructed by the immunoSEQ multiplex PCR assay. TCR beta CDR3 sequencing was performed on DNA from the cultured, isolated CD4+ T cells. The authors' pipeline ran thus. Non-productive TCR sequences were removed and reads were trimmed to the CDR3 region, keeping CDR3s of at least 7 amino acids. Antigen-specific clonotypes were identified using the MANAFEST web app by comparison of expansion in peptide wells against reference cultures. To count as positive, a clone had to show expansion at FDR<0.05 compared with the reference and with all other wells, an odds ratio above 5, and a frequency above 0.1% in two replicate wells. A clonotype was called cross-reactive if it was significantly expanded both in SARS-CoV-2 spike wells and in at least one common cold coronavirus spike condition. CDR3 similarity was assessed by Levenshtein distance with the stringdist R package, and unrooted trees were built with ape in R 3.6.1. TCRdb stores this immuneACCESS table with in-frame sequences only. Part of the clones is absent; in the studies checked, under half of the shortfall reflects unresolved V genes, and no reason is known for the rest. D and trimming come from the DNA, and the V and J calls and clone size come from that table. This sample gives roughly 45,000 clones in total; approximately 70% of them show up just once. Under 35% of the sample belongs to the ten largest clones.

Overall results and qualifications from the work: Limitations of the study were the small number of convalescent patients and the absence of early post-infection timepoints. Among convalescent patients, the spike-reactive repertoire after vaccination was made up mainly of new vaccine-induced clones that were largely distinct from the clones induced by infection. Marked clonal contraction was observed in both infection-induced and vaccine-induced clones at late post-vaccination timepoints, consistent with waning T cell responses.

The sample consisted of CD4+ T cells from PBMCs cultured with a peptide pool, taken before COVID-19 vaccination. The TCR sequence derives from a human donor who had a prior SARS-CoV-2 infection. The chain employs TRBV5-4 and TRBJ2-7; D gene: possibly TRBD1, on 6 matching bases. The nucleotides are TGTGCCAGCAGCTTCCAGGGGAAGTACGAGCAGTACTTC. Translated, this is CASSFQGKYEQYF.